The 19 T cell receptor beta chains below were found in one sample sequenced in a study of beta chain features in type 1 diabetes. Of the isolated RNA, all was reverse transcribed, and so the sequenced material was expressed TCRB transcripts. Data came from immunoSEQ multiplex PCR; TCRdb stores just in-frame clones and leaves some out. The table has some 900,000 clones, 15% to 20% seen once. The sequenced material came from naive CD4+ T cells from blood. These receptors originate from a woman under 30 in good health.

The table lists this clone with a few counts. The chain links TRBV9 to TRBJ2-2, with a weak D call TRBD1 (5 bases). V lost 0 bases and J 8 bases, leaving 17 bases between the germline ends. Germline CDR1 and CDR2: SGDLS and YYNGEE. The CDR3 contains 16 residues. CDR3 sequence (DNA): TGTGCCAGCAGCGTAGCCGCGCAGGGTGAGAGGGGGGAGCTGTTTTTT. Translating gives CASSVAAQGERGELFF. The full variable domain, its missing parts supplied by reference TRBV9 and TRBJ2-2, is DSGVTQTPKHLITATGQRVTLRCSPRSGDLSVYWYQQSLDQGLQFLIQYYNGEERAKGNILERFSAQQFPDLHSELNLSSLELGDSALYFCASSVAAQGERGELFFGEGSRLTVL.

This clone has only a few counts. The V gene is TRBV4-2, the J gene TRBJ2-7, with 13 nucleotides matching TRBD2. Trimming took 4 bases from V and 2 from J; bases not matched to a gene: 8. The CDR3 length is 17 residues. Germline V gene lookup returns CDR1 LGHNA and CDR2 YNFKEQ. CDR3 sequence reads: CASSPEPGLAGPYEQYF. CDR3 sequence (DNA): TGTGCCAGCAGCCCAGAACCGGGACTAGCGGGACCCTACGAGCAGTACTTC.

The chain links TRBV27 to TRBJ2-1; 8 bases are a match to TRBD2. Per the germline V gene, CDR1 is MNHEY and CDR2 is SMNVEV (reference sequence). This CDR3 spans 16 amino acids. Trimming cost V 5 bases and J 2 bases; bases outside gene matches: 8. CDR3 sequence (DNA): TGTGCCAGCAGTCCCGGTGGGCGGGAGGCCTACAATGAGCAGTTCTTC. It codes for CASSPGGREAYNEQFF.

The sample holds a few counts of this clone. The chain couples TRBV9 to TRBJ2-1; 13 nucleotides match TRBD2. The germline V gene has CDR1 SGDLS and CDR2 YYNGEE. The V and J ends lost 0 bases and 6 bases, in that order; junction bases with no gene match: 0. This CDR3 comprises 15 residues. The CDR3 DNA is TGTGCCAGCAGCGTAGGGACTAGCGGGAGCAATGAGCAGTTCTTC. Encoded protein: CASSVGTSGSNEQFF.

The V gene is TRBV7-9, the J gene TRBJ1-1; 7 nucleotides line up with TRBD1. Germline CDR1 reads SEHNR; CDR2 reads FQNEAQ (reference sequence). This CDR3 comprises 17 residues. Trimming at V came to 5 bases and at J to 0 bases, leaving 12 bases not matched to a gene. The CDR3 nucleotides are TGTGCCAGCAGCCCGAGAGCCCGGGACAGCATGAACACTGAAGCTTTCTTT. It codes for CASSPRARDSMNTEAFF. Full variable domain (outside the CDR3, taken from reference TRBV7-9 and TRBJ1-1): DTGVSQNPRHKITKRGQNVTFRCDPISEHNRLYWYRQTLGQGPEFLTYFQNEAQLEKSRLLSDRFSAERPKGSFSTLEIQRTEQGDSAMYLCASSPRARDSMNTEAFFGQGTRLTVV.

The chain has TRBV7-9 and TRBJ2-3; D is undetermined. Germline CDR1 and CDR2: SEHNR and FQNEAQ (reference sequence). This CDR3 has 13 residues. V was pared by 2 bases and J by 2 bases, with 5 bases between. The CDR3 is CASSLRDTDTQYF. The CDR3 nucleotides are TGTGCCAGCAGCTTAAGGGACACAGATACGCAGTATTTT.

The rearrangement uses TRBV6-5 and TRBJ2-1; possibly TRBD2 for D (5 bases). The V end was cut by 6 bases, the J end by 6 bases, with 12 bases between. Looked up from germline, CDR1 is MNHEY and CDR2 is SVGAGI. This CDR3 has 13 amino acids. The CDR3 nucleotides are TGTGCCAGCAGGGAAAGGACTCTCAATGAGCAGTTCTTC. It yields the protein CASRERTLNEQFF.

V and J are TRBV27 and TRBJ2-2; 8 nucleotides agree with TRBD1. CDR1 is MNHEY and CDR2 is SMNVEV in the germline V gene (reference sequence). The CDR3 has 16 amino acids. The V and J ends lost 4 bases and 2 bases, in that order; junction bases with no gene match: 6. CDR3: CASSYQGAFNTGELFF. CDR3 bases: TGTGCCAGCAGTTACCAGGGGGCTTTCAACACCGGGGAGCTGTTTTTT.

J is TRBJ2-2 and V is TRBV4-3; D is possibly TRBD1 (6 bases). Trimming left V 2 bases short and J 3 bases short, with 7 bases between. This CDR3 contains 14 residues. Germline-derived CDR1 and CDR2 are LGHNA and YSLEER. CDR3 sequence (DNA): TGCGCCAGCAGCCAATCAGGGGACACCGGGGAGCTGTTTTTT. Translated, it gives CASSQSGDTGELFF.

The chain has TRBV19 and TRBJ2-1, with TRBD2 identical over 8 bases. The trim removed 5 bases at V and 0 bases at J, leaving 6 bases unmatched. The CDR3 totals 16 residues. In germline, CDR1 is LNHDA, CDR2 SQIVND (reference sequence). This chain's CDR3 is CASSSPGTSSYNEQFF. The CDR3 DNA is TGTGCCAGTAGTTCACCCGGGACTAGCTCCTACAATGAGCAGTTCTTC.

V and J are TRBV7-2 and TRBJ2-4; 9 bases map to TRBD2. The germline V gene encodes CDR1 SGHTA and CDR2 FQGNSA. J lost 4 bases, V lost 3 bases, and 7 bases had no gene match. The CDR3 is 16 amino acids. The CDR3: CASSLIAGVTKNIQYF. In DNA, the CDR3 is TGTGCCAGCAGCTTGATAGCGGGAGTGACAAAAAACATTCAGTACTTC.

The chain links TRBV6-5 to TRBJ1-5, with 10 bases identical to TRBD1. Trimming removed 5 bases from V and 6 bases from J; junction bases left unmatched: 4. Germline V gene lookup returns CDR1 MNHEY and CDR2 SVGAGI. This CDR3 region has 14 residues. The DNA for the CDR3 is TGTGCCAGCAGTCGGGACAGGGGTCGTCAGCCCCAGCATTTT. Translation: CASSRDRGRQPQHF.

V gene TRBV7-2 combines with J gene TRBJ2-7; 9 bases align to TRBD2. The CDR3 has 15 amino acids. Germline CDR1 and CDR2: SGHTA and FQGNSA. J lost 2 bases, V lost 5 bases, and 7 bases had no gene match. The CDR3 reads CASSPQGLATYEQYF. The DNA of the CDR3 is TGTGCCAGCAGCCCGCAGGGACTAGCCACCTACGAGCAGTACTTC.

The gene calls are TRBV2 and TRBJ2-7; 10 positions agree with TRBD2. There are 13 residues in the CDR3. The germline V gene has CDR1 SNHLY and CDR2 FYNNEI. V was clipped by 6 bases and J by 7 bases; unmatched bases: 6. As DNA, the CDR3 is TGTGCCAGCAGGCTAGCGGGAGCGGGGGAGCAGTACTTC. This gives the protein CASRLAGAGEQYF.

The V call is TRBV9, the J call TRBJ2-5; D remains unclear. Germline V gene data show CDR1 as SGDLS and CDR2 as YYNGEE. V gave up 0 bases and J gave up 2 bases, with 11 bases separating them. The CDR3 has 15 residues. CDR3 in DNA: TGTGCCAGCAGCGTAGTGTCTGGGTGGCAAGAGACCCAGTACTTC. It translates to CASSVVSGWQETQYF. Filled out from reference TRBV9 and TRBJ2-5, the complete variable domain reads DSGVTQTPKHLITATGQRVTLRCSPRSGDLSVYWYQQSLDQGLQFLIQYYNGEERAKGNILERFSAQQFPDLHSELNLSSLELGDSALYFCASSVVSGWQETQYFGPGTRLLVL.

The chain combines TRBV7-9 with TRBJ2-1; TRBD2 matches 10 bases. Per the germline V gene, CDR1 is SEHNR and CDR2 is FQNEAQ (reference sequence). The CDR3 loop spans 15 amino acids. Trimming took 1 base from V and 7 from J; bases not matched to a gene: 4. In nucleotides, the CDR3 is TGTGCCAGCAGCTTAGGAGGACTAGCGGTTAATGAGCAGTTCTTC. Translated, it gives CASSLGGLAVNEQFF.

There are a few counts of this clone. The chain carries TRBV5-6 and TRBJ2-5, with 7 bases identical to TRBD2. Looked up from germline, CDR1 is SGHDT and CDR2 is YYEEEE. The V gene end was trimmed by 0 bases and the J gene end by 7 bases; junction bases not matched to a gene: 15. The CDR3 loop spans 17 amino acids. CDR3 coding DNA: TGTGCCAGCAGCTTGGGGTGGGATCCTAGCGGCTCGGGGACCCAGTACTTC. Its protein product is CASSLGWDPSGSGTQYF. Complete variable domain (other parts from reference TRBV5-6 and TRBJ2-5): DAGVTQSPTHLIKTRGQQVTLRCSPKSGHDTVSWYQQALGQGPQFIFQYYEEEERQRGNFPDRFSGHQFPNYSSELNVNALLLGDSALYLCASSLGWDPSGSGTQYFGPGTRLLVL.

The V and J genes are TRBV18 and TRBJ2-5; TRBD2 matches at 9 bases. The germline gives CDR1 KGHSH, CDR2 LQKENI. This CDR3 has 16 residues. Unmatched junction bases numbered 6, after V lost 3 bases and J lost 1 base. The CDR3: CASSPQSGRFQETQYF. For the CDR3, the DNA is TGTGCCAGCTCACCCCAGAGCGGGAGGTTCCAAGAGACCCAGTACTTC.

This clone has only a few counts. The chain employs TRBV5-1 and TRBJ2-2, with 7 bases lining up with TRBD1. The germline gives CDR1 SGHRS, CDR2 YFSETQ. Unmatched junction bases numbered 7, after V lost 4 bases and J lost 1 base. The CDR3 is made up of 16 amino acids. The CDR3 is CASSRQGPGNTGELFF. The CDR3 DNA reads TGCGCCAGCAGCCGACAGGGCCCGGGGAACACCGGGGAGCTGTTTTTT.